The 16 T cell receptor beta chains given below trace back to one sample, sequenced in a study of blood T cell repertoires in COVID-19. Method: immunoSEQ multiplex PCR; TCRdb's copy keeps in-frame clones and lacks some. The sample includes roughly 170,000 clones, around nine tenths of them seen just once. Sequencing input: peripheral blood. Receptors originate from a woman aged 70-85 years with COVID-19, enrolled during active disease.

The chain is built from TRBV28 and TRBJ2-3, with D maybe TRBD1 (6 bases). Germline V gives CDR1 MDHEN, CDR2 SYDVKM. The CDR3 loop spans 14 amino acids. Trimming pared 4 bases from V and 7 bases from J, leaving 15 bases between. The CDR3 here is CASSSGQPGNTQYF. CDR3 coding DNA: TGTGCCAGCAGTTCAGGACAGCCGGGCAATACGCAGTATTTT.

The chain links TRBV7-9 to TRBJ2-1; TRBD2 matches 11 bases. Trimming took 6 bases from V and 5 from J; bases not matched to a gene: 9. From germline, CDR1 is SEHNR and CDR2 FQNEAQ (reference sequence). The length of the CDR3 is 16 residues. Here the CDR3 reads CASSSRGLAVHNEQFF. CDR3 sequence (DNA): TGTGCCAGCAGTTCGAGGGGACTAGCGGTACACAATGAGCAGTTCTTC.

As concerns this clone: Germline and junction disagree at one end, which may indicate a read error. Different DNA sequences within this sample yield the same CDR3. DNA for the CDR3: TGCGCCACCAGTGATTTGCATATGGGGGCCGGGGAGACCCAGTACTTC. Translating it yields CATSDLHMGAGETQYF. The chain recombines TRBV24-1 with TRBJ2-5; D possibly corresponds to TRBD1 (6 bases). The CDR3 totals 16 residues. The V gene's germline CDR1 is KGHDR and CDR2 SFDVKD.

The CDR3 here is CASSGLAEGGYNEQFF. In nucleotides, the CDR3 is TGCGCCAGCAGCGGACTAGCGGAGGGGGGATACAATGAGCAGTTCTTC. The chain uses TRBV5-1 and TRBJ2-1; the match to TRBD2 covers 10 bases. CDR3 length: 16 residues. Per germline, CDR1 SGHRS and CDR2 YFSETQ. The V and J ends lost 4 bases and 4 bases, in that order; junction bases with no gene match: 8.

The rearrangement joins TRBV7-9 to TRBJ1-4; D is unresolved. Trimming removed 5 bases at V and 2 bases at J, with 12 bases between. CDR1 SEHNR and CDR2 FQNEAQ come from the germline V gene (reference sequence). The CDR3 is made up of 15 amino acids. This chain's CDR3 is CASSPGFSTNEKLFF. The CDR3 nucleotides read TGTGCCAGCAGCCCGGGGTTCTCTACTAATGAAAAACTGTTTTTT.

The rearrangement joins TRBV7-6 to TRBJ2-7; D is possibly TRBD1 (6 bases). V lost 5 bases to trimming and J lost 10 bases, with 18 bases between them. Germline CDR1 and CDR2: SGHVS and FNYEAQ. The CDR3 has 13 residues. This chain's CDR3 is CASSQGDKGSQYF. The CDR3 DNA reads as TGTGCCAGCAGCCAAGGGGACAAGGGTTCTCAGTACTTC.

DNA for the CDR3: TGCGCCAGCAGCCAAGGACAGGAGAACACTGAAGCTTTCTTT. Its protein product is CASSQGQENTEAFF. The genes are TRBV4-3 and TRBJ1-1; TRBD1 might be the D (6 bases). The CDR3 runs to 14 residues. Germline V lookup: CDR1 LGHNA, CDR2 YSLEER. Deletions cut 1 base from V and 1 base from J, with 7 bases between.

The chain employs TRBV28 and TRBJ1-2; perhaps TRBD1 as D (5 bases). The V end lost 7 bases, the J end lost 1 base, and 22 bases lay between the germline ends. Per germline, CDR1 MDHEN and CDR2 SYDVKM. This CDR3 spans 17 amino acids. This CDR3 is CASTHGGGGRINYGYTF. The CDR3 DNA sequence: TGTGCCAGCACCCACGGTGGGGGGGGGAGGATTAACTATGGCTACACCTTC.

This clone occurred once. The chain carries TRBV28 and TRBJ2-3; 8 bases fit TRBD2. The length of the CDR3 is 18 residues. CDR1 and CDR2 (germline): MDHEN, SYDVKM. The junction had 14 bases not matched to a gene; V was cut back by 6 bases and J by 0 bases. DNA for the CDR3: TGTGCCAGCAGCCCCCCCCACACTAGCGGACTTAGCACAGATACGCAGTATTTT. Residues: CASSPPHTSGLSTDTQYF.

This clone was observed a few times. The chain links TRBV28 to TRBJ2-1; TRBD1 is a possible D gene (6 bases). This CDR3 comprises 17 residues. CDR1 is MDHEN and CDR2 is SYDVKM in the germline V gene. Trimming cost V 5 bases and J 2 bases, with 19 bases left between them. This CDR3 is CASSTPDSRGPYNEQFF. Here the CDR3 DNA reads TGTGCCAGCAGTACGCCGGACAGTCGTGGACCCTACAATGAGCAGTTCTTC.

This clone was seen a handful of times. The J gene is TRBJ1-5, the V gene TRBV30; D is undetermined. Germline CDR1 and CDR2: GTSNPN and SVGIG (reference sequence). V was pared by 5 bases and J by 7 bases, with 15 bases between. CDR3 size: 13 residues. CDR3 region: CAWALAGGQPQHF. The CDR3 region has the DNA TGTGCCTGGGCCCTCGCGGGTGGACAGCCCCAGCATTTT.

The V call is TRBV15, the J call TRBJ2-2; 8 positions match TRBD1. The germline V gene has CDR1 LNHNV and CDR2 YYDKDF (reference sequence). Unmatched junction bases numbered 8, after V lost 0 bases and J lost 5 bases. The CDR3 consists of 17 residues. The CDR3 region has the DNA TGTGCCACCAGCAGAGAAGTGGCAGGGGGCCCGACCGGGGAGCTGTTTTTT. This gives the protein CATSREVAGGPTGELFF. The full variable domain, completed using reference TRBV15 and TRBJ2-2, is DAMVIQNPRYQVTQFGKPVTLSCSQTLNHNVMYWYQQKSSQAPKLLFHYYDKDFNNEADTPDNFQSRRPNTSFCFLDIRSPGLGDTAMYLCATSREVAGGPTGELFFGEGSRLTVL.

The sample holds a few counts of this clone. The chain couples TRBV4-1 to TRBJ2-7, with 10 bases fitting TRBD2. Germline CDR1 is MGHRA and CDR2 is YSYEKL. This CDR3 has 17 residues. Trimming took 2 bases from V and 0 from J; bases not matched to a gene: 7. The CDR3 DNA sequence: TGCGCCAGCAGCCAACGTTCACTAGCGGGACCCTCCTACGAGCAGTACTTC. It encodes CASSQRSLAGPSYEQYF.

The chain employs TRBV15 and TRBJ1-3; D is possibly TRBD1 (5 bases). V was cut by 0 bases and J by 0 bases, with 9 bases left in between. The CDR3 runs 16 residues. CDR1 is LNHNV, CDR2 YYDKDF, per germline (reference sequence). DNA for the CDR3: TGTGCCACCAGCAGAGAAAAGGGGTTCTCTGGAAACACCATATATTTT. Translating it yields CATSREKGFSGNTIYF.

The rearrangement links TRBV6-1 to TRBJ1-1; 9 bases fit TRBD1. The CDR3 loop spans 11 amino acids. Germline assignment: CDR1 MNHNS and CDR2 SASEGT. Trimming removed 6 bases from V and 8 bases from J; junction bases left unmatched: 1. The CDR3 DNA reads as TGTGCCAGCAGACAGGGGGCCGAAGCTTTCTTT. Residues: CASRQGAEAFF.

The chain carries TRBV28 and TRBJ2-7; possibly TRBD1 for D (7 bases). The CDR3 has 12 amino acids. The V end lost 3 bases, the J end lost 9 bases, and 12 bases lay between the germline ends. Germline V gives CDR1 MDHEN, CDR2 SYDVKM. The CDR3 here is CASSFRQGGQYF. The DNA of the CDR3 is TGTGCCAGCAGTTTTCGACAGGGAGGGCAGTACTTC.